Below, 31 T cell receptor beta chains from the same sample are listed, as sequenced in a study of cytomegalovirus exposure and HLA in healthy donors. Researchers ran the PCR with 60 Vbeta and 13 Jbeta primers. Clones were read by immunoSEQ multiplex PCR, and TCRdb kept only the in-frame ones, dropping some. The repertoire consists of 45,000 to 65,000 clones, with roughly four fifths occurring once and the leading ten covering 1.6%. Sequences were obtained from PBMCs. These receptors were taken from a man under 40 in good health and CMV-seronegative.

The DNA of the CDR3 is TGTGCCAGCAGTGACGGGACTTCTAATGAAAAACTGTTTTTT. The encoded protein is CASSDGTSNEKLFF. The chain is built from TRBV6-1 and TRBJ1-4, with D perhaps TRBD1 (5 bases). V was cut by 3 bases and J by 3 bases, with 8 bases left in between. The germline V gene encodes CDR1 MNHNS and CDR2 SASEGT. The CDR3 is made up of 14 amino acids.

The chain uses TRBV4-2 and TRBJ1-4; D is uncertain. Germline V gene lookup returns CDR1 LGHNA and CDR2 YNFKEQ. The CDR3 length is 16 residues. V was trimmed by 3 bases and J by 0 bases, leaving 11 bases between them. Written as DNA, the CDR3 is TGTGCCAGCAGCCATCCTCCGTCGGCAACTAATGAAAAACTGTTTTTT. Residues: CASSHPPSATNEKLFF.

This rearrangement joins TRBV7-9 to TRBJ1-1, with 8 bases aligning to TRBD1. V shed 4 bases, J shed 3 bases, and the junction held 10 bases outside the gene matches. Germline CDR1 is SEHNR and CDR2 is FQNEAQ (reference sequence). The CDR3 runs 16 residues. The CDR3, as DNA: TGTGCCAGCAGCTCCCCAGGACAGGGTATGGACACTGAAGCTTTCTTT. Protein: CASSSPGQGMDTEAFF.

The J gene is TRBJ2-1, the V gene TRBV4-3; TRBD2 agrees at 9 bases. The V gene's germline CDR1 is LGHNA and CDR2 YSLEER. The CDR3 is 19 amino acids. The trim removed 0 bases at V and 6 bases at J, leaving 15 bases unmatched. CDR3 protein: CASSQDVSLGSGSSNEQFF. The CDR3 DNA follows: TGCGCCAGCAGCCAAGATGTGTCCCTGGGTAGCGGGAGTTCCAATGAGCAGTTCTTC.

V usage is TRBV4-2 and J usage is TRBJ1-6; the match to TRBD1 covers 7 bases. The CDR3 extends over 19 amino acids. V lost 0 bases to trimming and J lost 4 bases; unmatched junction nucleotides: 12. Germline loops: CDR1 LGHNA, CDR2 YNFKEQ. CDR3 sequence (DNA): TGTGCCAGCAGCCAAGAGTCCGATTGGAGGGGGCTGTATAATTCACCCCTCCACTTT. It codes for CASSQESDWRGLYNSPLHF.

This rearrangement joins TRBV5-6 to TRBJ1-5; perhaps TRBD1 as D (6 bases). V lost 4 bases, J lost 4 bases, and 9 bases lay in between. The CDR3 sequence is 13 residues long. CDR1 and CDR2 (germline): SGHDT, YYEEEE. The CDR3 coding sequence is TGTGCCAGCAGCCCGGACAGAAATCAGCCCCAGCATTTT. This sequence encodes CASSPDRNQPQHF.

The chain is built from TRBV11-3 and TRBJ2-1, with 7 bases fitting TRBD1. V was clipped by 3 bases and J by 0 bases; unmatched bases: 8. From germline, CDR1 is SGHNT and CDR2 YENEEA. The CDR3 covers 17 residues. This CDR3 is CASSFRQGRPSYNEQFF. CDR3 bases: TGTGCCAGCAGCTTTAGACAGGGACGACCCTCCTACAATGAGCAGTTCTTC.

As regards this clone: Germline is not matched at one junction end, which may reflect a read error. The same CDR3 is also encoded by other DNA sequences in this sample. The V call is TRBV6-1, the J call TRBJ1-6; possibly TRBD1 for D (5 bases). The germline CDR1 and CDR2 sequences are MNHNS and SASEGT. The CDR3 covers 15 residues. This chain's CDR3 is CASIKRDSYNSPLHF. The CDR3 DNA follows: TGTGCCAGCATTAAACGGGACTCCTATAATTCCCCCCTCCACTTT.

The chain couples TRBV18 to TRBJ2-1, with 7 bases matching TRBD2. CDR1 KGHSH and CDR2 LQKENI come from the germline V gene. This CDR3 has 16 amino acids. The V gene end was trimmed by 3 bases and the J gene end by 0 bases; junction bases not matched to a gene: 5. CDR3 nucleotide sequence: TGTGCCAGCTCACCCACTCGCGGGAGCTCCTACAATGAGCAGTTCTTC. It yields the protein CASSPTRGSSYNEQFF.

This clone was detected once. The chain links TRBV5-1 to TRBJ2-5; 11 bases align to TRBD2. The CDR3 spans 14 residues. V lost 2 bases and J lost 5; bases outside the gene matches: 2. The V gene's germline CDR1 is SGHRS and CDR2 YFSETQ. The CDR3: CASSFSGGAETQYF. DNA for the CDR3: TGCGCCAGCAGCTTTAGCGGGGGGGCGGAGACCCAGTACTTC.

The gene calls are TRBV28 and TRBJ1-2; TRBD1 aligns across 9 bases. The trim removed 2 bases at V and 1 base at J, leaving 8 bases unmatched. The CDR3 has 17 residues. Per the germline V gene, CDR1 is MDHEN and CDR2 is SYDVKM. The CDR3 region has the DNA TGTGCCAGCAGTTTAATGGGACAGGGATCTATTAACTATGGCTACACCTTC. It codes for CASSLMGQGSINYGYTF.

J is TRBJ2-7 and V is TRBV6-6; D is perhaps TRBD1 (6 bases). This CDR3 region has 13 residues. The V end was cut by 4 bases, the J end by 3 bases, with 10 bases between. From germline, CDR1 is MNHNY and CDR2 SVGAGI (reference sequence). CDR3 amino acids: CASSSDRFYEQYF. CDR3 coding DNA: TGTGCCAGCAGTTCCGACAGGTTCTACGAGCAGTACTTC.

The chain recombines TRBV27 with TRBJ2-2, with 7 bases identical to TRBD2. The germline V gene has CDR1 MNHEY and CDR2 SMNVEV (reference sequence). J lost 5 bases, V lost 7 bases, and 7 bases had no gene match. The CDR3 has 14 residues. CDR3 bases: TGTGCCAGCAAGACTAGCAGACGGACCGGGGAGCTGTTTTTT. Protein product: CASKTSRRTGELFF.

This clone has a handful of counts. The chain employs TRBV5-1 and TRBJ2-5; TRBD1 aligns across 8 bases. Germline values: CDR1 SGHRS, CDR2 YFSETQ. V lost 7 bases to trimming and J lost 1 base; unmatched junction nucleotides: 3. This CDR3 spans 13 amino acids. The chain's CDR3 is CASSGTGQETQYF. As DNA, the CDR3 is TGCGCCAGCTCCGGGACAGGCCAAGAGACCCAGTACTTC.

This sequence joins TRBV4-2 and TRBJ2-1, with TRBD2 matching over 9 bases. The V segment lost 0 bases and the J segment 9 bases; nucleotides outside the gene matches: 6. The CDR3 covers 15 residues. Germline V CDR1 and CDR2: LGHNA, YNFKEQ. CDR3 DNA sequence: TGTGCCAGCAGCCAAGATCCAGCGGGAGGCGCTGAGCAGTTCTTC. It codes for CASSQDPAGGAEQFF.

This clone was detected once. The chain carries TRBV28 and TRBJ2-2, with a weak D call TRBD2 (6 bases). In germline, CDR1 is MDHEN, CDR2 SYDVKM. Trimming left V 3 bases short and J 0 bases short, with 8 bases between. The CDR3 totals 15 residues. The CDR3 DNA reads TGTGCCAGCAGTTTCCGCGGGACGAACACCGGGGAGCTGTTTTTT. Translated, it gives CASSFRGTNTGELFF.

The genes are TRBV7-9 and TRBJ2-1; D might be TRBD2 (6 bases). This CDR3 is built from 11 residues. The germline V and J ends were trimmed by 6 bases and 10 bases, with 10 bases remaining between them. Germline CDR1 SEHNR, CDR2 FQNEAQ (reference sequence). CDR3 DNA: TGTGCCAGCAGGTCACTAGCAGAGCAGTTCTTC. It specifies CASRSLAEQFF.

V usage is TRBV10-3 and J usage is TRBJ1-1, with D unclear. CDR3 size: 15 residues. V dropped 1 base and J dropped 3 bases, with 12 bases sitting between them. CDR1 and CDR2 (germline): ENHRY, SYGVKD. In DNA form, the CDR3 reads TGTGCCATCAGTGAGTATCCAGGAGGTTACACTGAAGCTTTCTTT. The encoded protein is CAISEYPGGYTEAFF.

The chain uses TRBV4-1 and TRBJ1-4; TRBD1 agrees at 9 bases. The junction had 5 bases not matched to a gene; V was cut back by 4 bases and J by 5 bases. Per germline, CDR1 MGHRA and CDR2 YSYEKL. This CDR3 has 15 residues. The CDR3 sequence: CASSPGDRDNEKLFF. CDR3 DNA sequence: TGCGCCAGCAGCCCTGGGGACAGGGACAATGAAAAACTGTTTTTT.

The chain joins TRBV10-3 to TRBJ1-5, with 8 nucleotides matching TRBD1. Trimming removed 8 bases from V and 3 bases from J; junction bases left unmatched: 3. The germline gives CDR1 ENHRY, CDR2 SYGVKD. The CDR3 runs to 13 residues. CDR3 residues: CAIGTGNNQPQHF. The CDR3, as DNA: TGTGCCATCGGGACAGGAAACAATCAGCCCCAGCATTTT.

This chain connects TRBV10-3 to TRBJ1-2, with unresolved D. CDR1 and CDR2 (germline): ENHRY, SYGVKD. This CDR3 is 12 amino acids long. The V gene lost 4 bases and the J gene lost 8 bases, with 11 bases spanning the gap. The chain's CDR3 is CAISGGEGGYTF. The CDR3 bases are TGTGCCATCAGTGGCGGGGAAGGCGGCTACACCTTC.

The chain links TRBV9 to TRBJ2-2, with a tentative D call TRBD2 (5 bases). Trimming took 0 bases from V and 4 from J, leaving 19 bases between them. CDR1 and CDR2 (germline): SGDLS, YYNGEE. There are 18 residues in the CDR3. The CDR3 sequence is CASSVGPAGNILTGELFF. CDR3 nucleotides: TGTGCCAGCAGCGTAGGGCCCGCCGGGAATATCCTCACCGGGGAGCTGTTTTTT. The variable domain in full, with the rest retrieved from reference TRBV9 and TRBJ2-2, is DSGVTQTPKHLITATGQRVTLRCSPRSGDLSVYWYQQSLDQGLQFLIQYYNGEERAKGNILERFSAQQFPDLHSELNLSSLELGDSALYFCASSVGPAGNILTGELFFGEGSRLTVL.

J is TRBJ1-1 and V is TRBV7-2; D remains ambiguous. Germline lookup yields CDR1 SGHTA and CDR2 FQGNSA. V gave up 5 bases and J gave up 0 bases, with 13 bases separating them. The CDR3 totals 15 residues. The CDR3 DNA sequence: TGTGCCAGCAGCAAGAGGGAGGGAATGAACACTGAAGCTTTCTTT. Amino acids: CASSKREGMNTEAFF.

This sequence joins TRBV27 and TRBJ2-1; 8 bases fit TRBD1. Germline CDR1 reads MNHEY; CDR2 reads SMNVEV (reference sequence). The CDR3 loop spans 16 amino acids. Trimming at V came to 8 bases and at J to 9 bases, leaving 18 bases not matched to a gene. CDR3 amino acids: CASRLLTQGASGEQFF. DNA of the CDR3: TGTGCCAGCCGCCTACTAACCCAGGGGGCGAGCGGTGAGCAGTTCTTC.

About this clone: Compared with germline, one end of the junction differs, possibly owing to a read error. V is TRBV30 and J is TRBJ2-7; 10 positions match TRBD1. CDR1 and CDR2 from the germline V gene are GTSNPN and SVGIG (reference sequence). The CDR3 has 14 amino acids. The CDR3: CAWGVMRTGGEQYF. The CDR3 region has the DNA TGTGCCTGGGGTGTCATGCGGACAGGGGGCGAGCAGTACTTC.

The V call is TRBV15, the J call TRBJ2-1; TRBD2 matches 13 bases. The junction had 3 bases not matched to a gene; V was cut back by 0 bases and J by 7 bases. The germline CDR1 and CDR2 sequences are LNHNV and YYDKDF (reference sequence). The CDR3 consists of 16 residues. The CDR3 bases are TGTGCCACCAGCAGAGAACTAGCGGGAGGGCGGAATGAGCAGTTCTTC. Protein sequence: CATSRELAGGRNEQFF.

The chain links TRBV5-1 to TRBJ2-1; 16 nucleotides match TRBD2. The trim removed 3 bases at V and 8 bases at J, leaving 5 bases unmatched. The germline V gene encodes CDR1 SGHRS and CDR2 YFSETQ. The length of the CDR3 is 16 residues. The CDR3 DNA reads TGCGCCAGCAGCTGGGGGACTAGCGGGAGGGCAGATGAGCAGTTCTTC. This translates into CASSWGTSGRADEQFF.

The CDR3 loop is CASSLGGTYEQYF. CDR3 DNA sequence: TGTGCCAGCAGCTTAGGTGGCACCTACGAGCAGTACTTC. This chain links TRBV7-8 with TRBJ2-7; no definite D call. CDR1 is SGHVS, CDR2 FQNEAQ, per germline. Between the trimmed V and J ends, which lost 1 base and 2 bases, there was a span of 6 bases. The CDR3 is 13 amino acids.

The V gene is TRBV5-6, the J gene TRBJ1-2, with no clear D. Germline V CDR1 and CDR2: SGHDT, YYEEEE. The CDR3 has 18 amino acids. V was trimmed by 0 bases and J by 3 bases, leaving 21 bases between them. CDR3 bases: TGTGCCAGCAGCTTGGAAGCACATTACGGGATCGTAGACTATGGCTACACCTTC. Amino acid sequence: CASSLEAHYGIVDYGYTF.

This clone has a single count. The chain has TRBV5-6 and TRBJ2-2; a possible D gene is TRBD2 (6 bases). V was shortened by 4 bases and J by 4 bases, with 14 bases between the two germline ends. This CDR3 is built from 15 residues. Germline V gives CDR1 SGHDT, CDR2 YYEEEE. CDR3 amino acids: CASSPGMRGTGELFF. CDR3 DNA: TGTGCCAGCAGCCCCGGGATGCGGGGCACCGGGGAGCTGTTTTTT.

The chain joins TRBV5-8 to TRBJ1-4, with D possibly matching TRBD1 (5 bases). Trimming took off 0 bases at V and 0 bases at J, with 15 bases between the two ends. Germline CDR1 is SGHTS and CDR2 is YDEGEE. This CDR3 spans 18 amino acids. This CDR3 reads CASSLAGISFSTNEKLFF. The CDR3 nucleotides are TGTGCCAGCAGCTTGGCAGGGATCAGCTTTTCAACTAATGAAAAACTGTTTTTT.